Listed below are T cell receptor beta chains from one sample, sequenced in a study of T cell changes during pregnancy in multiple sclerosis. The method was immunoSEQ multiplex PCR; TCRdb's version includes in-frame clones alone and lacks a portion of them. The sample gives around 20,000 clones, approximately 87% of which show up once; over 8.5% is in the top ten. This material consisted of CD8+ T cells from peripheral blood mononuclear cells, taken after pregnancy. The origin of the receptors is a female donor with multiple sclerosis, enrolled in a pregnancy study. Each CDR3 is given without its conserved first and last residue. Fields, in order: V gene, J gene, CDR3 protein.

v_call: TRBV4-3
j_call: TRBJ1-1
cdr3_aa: ASKRSEGTEAF

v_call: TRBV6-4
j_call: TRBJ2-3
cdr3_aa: ASSDSAGGADTQY

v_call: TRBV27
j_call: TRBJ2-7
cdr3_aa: ASSLGQGAGEQY

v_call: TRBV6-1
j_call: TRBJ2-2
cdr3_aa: ASSRNGEQGELF

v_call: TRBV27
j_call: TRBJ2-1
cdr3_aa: ASSLLGDEQF

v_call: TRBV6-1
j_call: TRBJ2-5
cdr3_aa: ATSVVAGSQETQY

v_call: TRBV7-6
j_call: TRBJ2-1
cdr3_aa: ASSPLMKRLAGAYNEQF

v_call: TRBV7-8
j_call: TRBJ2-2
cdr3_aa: ASRELELF

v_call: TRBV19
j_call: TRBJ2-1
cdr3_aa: ASSELGSYNEQF

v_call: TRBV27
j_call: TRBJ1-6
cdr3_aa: ASSLTSDRVLSPLH

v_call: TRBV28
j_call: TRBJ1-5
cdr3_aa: ASSLGFGEDQPQH

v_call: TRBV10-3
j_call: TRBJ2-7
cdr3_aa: AISDTAYEQY

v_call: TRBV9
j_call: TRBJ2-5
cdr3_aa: ASSVEWGEETQY

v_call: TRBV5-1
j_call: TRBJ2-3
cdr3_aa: ASPERSTDTQY

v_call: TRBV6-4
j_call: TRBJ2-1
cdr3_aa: ASSDSPGGAGNEQF

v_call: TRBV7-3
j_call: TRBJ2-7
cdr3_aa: ASSGKGKRGGGYEQY

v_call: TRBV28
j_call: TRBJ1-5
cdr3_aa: ASSFLTDNQPQH

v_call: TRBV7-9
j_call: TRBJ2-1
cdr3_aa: ASSSPGTGDNEQF

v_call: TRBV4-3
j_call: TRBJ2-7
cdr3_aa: ASSHLRTGEYEQY

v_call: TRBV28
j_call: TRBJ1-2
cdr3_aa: ASPTGYRGNYGYT

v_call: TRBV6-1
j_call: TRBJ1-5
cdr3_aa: ASSVSSGHLYSNQPQH

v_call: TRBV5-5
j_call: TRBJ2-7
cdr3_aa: ASSLEAGQGDEQY

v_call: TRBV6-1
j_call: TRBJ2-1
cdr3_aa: ASNGQGEANEQF

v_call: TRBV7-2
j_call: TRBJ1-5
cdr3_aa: ASSPSGVGNQPQH

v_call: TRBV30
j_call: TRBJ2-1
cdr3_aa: AWSQTGGGDEQF

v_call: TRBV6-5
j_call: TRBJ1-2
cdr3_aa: ASSGTGNDGYT

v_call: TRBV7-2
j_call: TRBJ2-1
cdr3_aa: ASSEDSYNEQF

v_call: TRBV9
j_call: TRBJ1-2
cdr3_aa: ASSVVDRGLYGYT

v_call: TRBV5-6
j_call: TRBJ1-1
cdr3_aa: ASSVGQGAEAF

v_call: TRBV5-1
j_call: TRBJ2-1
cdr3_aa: ASSLEGAGEQF

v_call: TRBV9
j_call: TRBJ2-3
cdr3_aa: ASSVGGGIADTQY

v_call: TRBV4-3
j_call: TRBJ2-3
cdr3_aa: ASSQDPLTQY

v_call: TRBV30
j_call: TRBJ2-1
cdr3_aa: AWTLAGLNEQF

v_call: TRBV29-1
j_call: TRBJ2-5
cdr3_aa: SAKGEETQY

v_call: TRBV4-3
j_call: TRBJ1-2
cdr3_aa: ASSQGFGTGYGYT

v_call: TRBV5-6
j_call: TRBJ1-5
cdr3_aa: ASSLGLNSNQPQH

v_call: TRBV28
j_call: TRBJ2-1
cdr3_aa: ASSPRDRDYYNEQF